This T cell receptor beta chain stems from a study of Ad26.COV2.S vaccination and SARS-CoV-2 variants. Study-wide context: The authors gave Ad26.COV2.S intramuscularly, either once or twice 56 days apart.

Treatment given: about 20 received Ad26.COV2.S at low or high dose, single or two shots; about 5 received placebo; per-sample allocation not given. The samples were gathered on day 63 after the first injection of vaccine or placebo. The study, taken as a whole, reports: Comparable non-spike TCR breadth was observed in vaccine and placebo recipients.

Per the germline V gene, CDR1 is LGHDT and CDR2 is YNNKEL (reference sequence). CDR3 length: 16 amino acids. V lost 1 base, J lost 2 bases, and 14 bases lay in between. TCRdb's copy holds only in-frame clones and misses some; the assay was immunoSEQ multiplex PCR. The sample includes over 250,000 clones, 70% to 90% of them seen just once. As for this clone: Antigen unknown.

The input for sequencing was peripheral blood, taken in a trial of Ad26.COV2.S vaccine versus placebo. V and J are TRBV3-1 (or the pseudogene TRBV3-2) and TRBJ2-5, with D perhaps matching TRBD2 (6 bases). This TCR derives from a person between 18 and 65 years old who received the Ad26.COV2.S COVID-19 vaccine or a placebo. CDR3 sequence reads: CASSQALGDLQETQYF. CDR3 bases: TGTGCCAGCAGCCAAGCTCTAGGGGACTTACAAGAGACCCAGTACTTC.